This TCR beta chain was retrieved from a study of cytomegalovirus exposure and HLA in healthy donors. Looking at the study overall: A later analysis reported the same platform for the 120 or so validation repertoires and the approximately 720 first-cohort repertoires.

Study-level points and caveats: Some public TCRs appeared in many individuals, while most sequences were rare.

The CDR3 loop spans 16 amino acids. V was trimmed by 0 bases and J by 3 bases, leaving 15 bases between them. The germline V gene has CDR1 SGHDT and CDR2 YYEEEE. A word on this clone: Its target is unknown.

The protocol was immunoSEQ multiplex PCR, while the TCRdb copy is restricted to in-frame clones and leaves out a portion. The sample lists roughly 280,000 clones; 86% were seen once. This clonotype was sampled from a woman between 18 and 29 years old in good health and CMV-seronegative. Sequenced sample: PBMCs. V usage is TRBV5-6 and J usage is TRBJ1-1; maybe TRBD1 (5 bases). The CDR3 reads CASSLDNQGWDTEAFF. DNA for the CDR3: TGTGCCAGCAGCTTGGATAACCAGGGCTGGGACACTGAAGCTTTCTTT.